These 23 T cell receptor beta chains were all obtained from the same sample, sequenced in a study of cytomegalovirus exposure and HLA in healthy donors. 60 Vbeta and 13 Jbeta primers were used in PCR. Repertoires were generated with immunoSEQ multiplex PCR, while TCRdb's copy carries only in-frame clones and drops some. The sample records under 200,000 clones, 70% to 85% being singletons. Sequenced: PBMCs. The source of these receptors is a middle-aged man in good health and CMV-seronegative.

This rearrangement joins TRBV2 to TRBJ2-3, with TRBD2 identical over 8 bases. Losses at the gene ends were 6 bases for V and 5 bases for J; bases not matched to a gene: 10. The CDR3 runs to 15 residues. In germline, CDR1 is SNHLY, CDR2 FYNNEI. The CDR3 region is CASSRFGGAGDTQYF. The CDR3 nucleotides are TGTGCCAGCAGCCGGTTCGGGGGGGCCGGAGATACGCAGTATTTT.

This clone has only one observation. The chain links TRBV5-6 to TRBJ2-2, with D perhaps TRBD1 (5 bases). Looked up from germline, CDR1 is SGHDT and CDR2 is YYEEEE. The V end was cut by 0 bases, the J end by 7 bases, with 7 bases between. The CDR3 length is 13 residues. The CDR3 region has the DNA TGTGCCAGCAGCTTGGAGGGGTACGGGGAGCTGTTTTTT. Residues: CASSLEGYGELFF.

In regard to this clone: Its ends do not fully match the called genes, so a read error is possible. The chain uses TRBV5-1 and TRBJ2-1; possibly TRBD1 for D (6 bases). Germline CDR1 is SGHRS and CDR2 is YFSETQ. CDR3 length: 11 amino acids. CDR3 DNA: TGCGCCAGCAGTTTGGGGGCACAGAAGTTCTTC. Encoded protein: CASSLGAQKFF.

The gene calls are TRBV6-1 and TRBJ2-1; 10 bases are shared with TRBD1. The CDR3 is 15 amino acids. Germline V CDR1 and CDR2: MNHNS, SASEGT. V was pared by 0 bases and J by 15 bases, with 11 bases of the junction left unmatched. The CDR3 sequence is CASSEAGTGAGGGFF. CDR3 DNA: TGTGCCAGCAGTGAAGCCGGGACAGGGGCCGGGGGCGGGTTCTTC.

The chain employs TRBV6-5 and TRBJ2-3; tentative D call: TRBD1 (5 bases). There are 13 residues in the CDR3. Germline CDR1 and CDR2: MNHEY and SVGAGI. V lost 9 bases, J lost 3 bases, and 13 bases lay in between. Written as DNA, the CDR3 is TGTGCCAGTGCCGGGCAGGGTACAGATACGCAGTATTTT. This gives the protein CASAGQGTDTQYF.

The genes are TRBV4-1 and TRBJ1-1; 8 positions agree with TRBD1. Germline CDR1 reads MGHRA; CDR2 reads YSYEKL. The CDR3 extends over 15 amino acids. Trimming removed 4 bases from V and 0 bases from J; junction bases left unmatched: 4. In DNA, the CDR3 is TGCGCCAGCAGCCCGGGGGACAGGCTGAACACTGAAGCTTTCTTT. Its translation: CASSPGDRLNTEAFF.

Worth noting for this clone: The same CDR3 also results from other DNA sequences found in this sample. This chain links TRBV30 with TRBJ2-5; D may be TRBD2 (6 bases). This CDR3 has 12 residues. The V and J ends lost 0 bases and 4 bases respectively, with 6 bases between them. CDR1 and CDR2 from the germline V gene are GTSNPN and SVGIG (reference sequence). The CDR3 sequence is CAWSVGGETQYF. CDR3 coding DNA: TGTGCCTGGAGTGTGGGGGGAGAGACCCAGTACTTC.

This clone occurred a few times. V and J are TRBV19 and TRBJ1-2; 10 bases are a match to TRBD1. This CDR3 is built from 17 residues. V lost 5 bases and J lost 4; bases outside the gene matches: 13. Germline V lookup: CDR1 LNHDA, CDR2 SQIVND (reference sequence). CDR3 sequence (DNA): TGTGCCAGTAGTGCCCGGGACAGGGGCGAAGTAACCTATGGCTACACCTTC. It encodes CASSARDRGEVTYGYTF.

V gene TRBV9 combines with J gene TRBJ1-3; D is possibly TRBD1 (6 bases). V gave up 2 bases and J gave up 0 bases, with 15 bases separating them. Germline CDR1 reads SGDLS; CDR2 reads YYNGEE. This CDR3 spans 17 amino acids. The CDR3 loop reads CASSVFPGESSGNTIYF. CDR3 nucleotide sequence: TGTGCCAGCAGCGTGTTCCCAGGGGAGAGCTCTGGAAACACCATATATTTT. The full variable domain, rest sourced from reference TRBV9 and TRBJ1-3, is DSGVTQTPKHLITATGQRVTLRCSPRSGDLSVYWYQQSLDQGLQFLIQYYNGEERAKGNILERFSAQQFPDLHSELNLSSLELGDSALYFCASSVFPGESSGNTIYFGEGSWLTVV.

This clone appeared once. The chain is built from TRBV5-5 and TRBJ1-2; D call uncertain. V gave up 4 bases and J gave up 4 bases, with 11 bases separating them. This CDR3 contains 13 residues. Germline CDR1 reads SGHKS; CDR2 reads YYEKEE (reference sequence). CDR3 DNA: TGTGCCAGCAGCCCTACAGAGTCCTATGGCTACACCTTC. It yields the protein CASSPTESYGYTF.

This chain links TRBV11-2 with TRBJ1-5; possible D gene TRBD1, 5 bases. The CDR3 is made up of 14 amino acids. V lost 3 bases to trimming and J lost 5 bases, with 11 bases between them. The germline V gene has CDR1 SGHAT and CDR2 FQNNGV. CDR3 in amino acids: CASSFRGGDQPQHF. The DNA of the CDR3 is TGTGCCAGCAGCTTTAGGGGAGGGGATCAGCCCCAGCATTTT.

The V and J genes are TRBV4-1 and TRBJ2-1, with TRBD2 matching over 15 bases. CDR1 and CDR2 (germline): MGHRA, YSYEKL. This CDR3 comprises 19 residues. The V and J ends lost 0 bases and 4 bases, in that order; junction bases with no gene match: 7. CDR3 coding DNA: TGCGCCAGCAGCCAAGAAGAGGGGACTAGCGGGGGGTCATACAATGAGCAGTTCTTC. Protein sequence: CASSQEEGTSGGSYNEQFF.

The gene calls are TRBV5-4 and TRBJ2-2, with TRBD2 identical over 7 bases. Germline V gives CDR1 SGHNT, CDR2 YYREEE (reference sequence). V lost 3 bases and J lost 4; bases outside the gene matches: 3. The CDR3 covers 14 residues. In DNA form, the CDR3 reads TGTGCCAGCAGCTCCCCGGGAGGCACCGGGGAGCTGTTTTTT. Protein: CASSSPGGTGELFF.

This chain connects TRBV6-6 to TRBJ2-3, with TRBD2 identical over 8 bases. Germline V gene sequence: CDR1 MNHNY, CDR2 SVGAGI (reference sequence). Losses at the gene ends were 6 bases for V and 2 bases for J; bases not matched to a gene: 7. This CDR3 region has 15 residues. CDR3 loop: CASRNLAGNTDTQYF. The DNA for the CDR3 is TGTGCCAGCAGGAATTTAGCGGGGAACACAGATACGCAGTATTTT.

The chain employs TRBV6-4 and TRBJ2-2, with TRBD2 identical over 9 bases. CDR3 length: 17 amino acids. The trim removed 5 bases at V and 4 bases at J, leaving 11 bases unmatched. Per germline, CDR1 MRHNA and CDR2 SNTAGT. CDR3 bases: TGTGCCAGCAGTCCATCCCCGGGACTAGCCCTCACCGGGGAGCTGTTTTTT. Its protein is CASSPSPGLALTGELFF.

The gene calls are TRBV5-1 and TRBJ2-3; the match to TRBD1 covers 10 bases. This CDR3 region has 19 residues. The V and J ends lost 0 bases and 1 base, in that order; junction bases with no gene match: 11. Germline CDR1 reads SGHRS; CDR2 reads YFSETQ. In DNA, the CDR3 is TGCGCCAGCAGCTTGGGTCCGAGACAGGGGGCGGGCGGCACAGATACGCAGTATTTT. Translated, it gives CASSLGPRQGAGGTDTQYF.

Only a few counts were recorded for this clone. The chain combines TRBV4-3 with TRBJ2-3, with 8 bases lining up with TRBD1. The trim removed 3 bases at V and 0 bases at J, leaving 14 bases unmatched. Germline CDR1 is LGHNA and CDR2 is YSLEER. The CDR3 contains 19 residues. The CDR3 sequence is CASSQALGTGLTSTDTQYF. CDR3 DNA: TGCGCCAGCAGCCAGGCTTTAGGGACAGGTCTAACTAGCACAGATACGCAGTATTTT.

V and J are TRBV7-2 and TRBJ2-1; 11 bases match TRBD2. The V gene's germline CDR1 is SGHTA and CDR2 FQGNSA. Trimming removed 1 base from V and 0 bases from J; junction bases left unmatched: 5. The CDR3 extends over 18 amino acids. This CDR3 is CASSLVPSGGSSYNEQFF. The CDR3 coding sequence is TGTGCCAGCAGCTTAGTCCCTAGCGGGGGGAGCTCCTACAATGAGCAGTTCTTC.

This clone was seen only a few times. The gene calls are TRBV18 and TRBJ2-3; D is unclear. This CDR3 comprises 15 residues. V shed 3 bases and J shed 2 bases, with 12 bases lying between them. Germline V gene sequence: CDR1 KGHSH, CDR2 LQKENI. CDR3 sequence: CASSPGPLPTDTQYF. Written as DNA, the CDR3 is TGTGCCAGCTCACCCGGTCCCCTCCCCACAGATACGCAGTATTTT. The full variable domain, rest sourced from reference TRBV18 and TRBJ2-3, is NAGVMQNPRHLVRRRGQEARLRCSPMKGHSHVYWYRQLPEEGLKFMVYLQKENIIDESGMPKERFSAEFPKEGPSILRIQQVVRGDSAAYFCASSPGPLPTDTQYFGPGTRLTVL.

In this sample, this clone turned up once. This chain joins TRBV19 and TRBJ2-2; no reliable D call. This CDR3 spans 15 amino acids. With 1 base removed from V and 5 bases from J, the gap between germline ends came to 11 bases. Germline assignment: CDR1 LNHDA and CDR2 SQIVND (reference sequence). The CDR3 bases are TGTGCCAGTAGTATAGGGCTCACAGTTACCGGGGAGCTGTTTTTT. Translating gives CASSIGLTVTGELFF.

This clone occurred a few times. The CDR3 sequence is CASSLDVRAKNIQYF. The DNA of the CDR3 is TGTGCCAGCAGCTTAGATGTCCGAGCCAAAAACATTCAGTACTTC. V gene TRBV11-2 combines with J gene TRBJ2-4, with no clear D. Germline CDR1 SGHAT, CDR2 FQNNGV. The CDR3 loop spans 15 amino acids. V was pared by 0 bases and J by 0 bases, with 6 bases between.

V and J are TRBV7-2 and TRBJ2-7, with 14 bases lining up with TRBD2. CDR1 SGHTA and CDR2 FQGNSA come from the germline V gene. The V and J ends lost 5 bases and 4 bases, in that order; junction bases with no gene match: 7. The CDR3 length is 16 residues. CDR3 in DNA: TGTGCCAGCAGCGCCCGACTAGCGGGGGGGATTTACGAGCAGTACTTC. Translating gives CASSARLAGGIYEQYF.

This clone has just a few counts. The rearrangement links TRBV19 to TRBJ2-1, with D possibly being TRBD2 (6 bases). This CDR3 is built from 15 residues. V lost 2 bases, J lost 9 bases, and 17 bases lay in between. Germline V lookup: CDR1 LNHDA, CDR2 SQIVND (reference sequence). The CDR3, as DNA: TGTGCCAGTAGTATAAGAGGGACTCAGAAGGGTGAGCAGTTCTTC. Encoded protein: CASSIRGTQKGEQFF. Full variable domain (remainder filled in from reference TRBV19 and TRBJ2-1): DGGITQSPKYLFRKEGQNVTLSCEQNLNHDAMYWYRQDPGQGLRLIYYSQIVNDFQKGDIAEGYSVSREKKESFPLTVTSAQKNPTAFYLCASSIRGTQKGEQFFGPGTRLTVL.